This T cell receptor beta chain originates from a study of cytomegalovirus exposure and HLA in healthy donors. This CDR3 has 15 residues. Germline loops: CDR1 LGHNA, CDR2 YSLEER. The V segment lost 6 bases and the J segment 3 bases; nucleotides outside the gene matches: 8. PCR used 60 Vbeta primers and 13 Jbeta primers. Profiled with immunoSEQ multiplex PCR; TCRdb holds only in-frame clones, not every one. The table shows around 120,000 clones, with 60% to 85% occurring only once. V and J are TRBV4-3 and TRBJ1-2, with 9 bases fitting TRBD1. The sequence was collected from a man aged 30 to 45 in good health and CMV-seronegative. Sequences were obtained from PBMCs. The CDR3 nucleotides are TGCGCCAGCAGTGACTGGACAGGGGTAGACTATGGCTACACCTTC. Encoded protein: CASSDWTGVDYGYTF.